The source of this T cell receptor beta chain is a study of T cell responses to AZD1222 COVID-19 vaccine. On this clone itself: Its specificity is unknown.

Here immunoSEQ multiplex PCR was the method, and the copy in TCRdb shows in-frame clones only, minus some. The repertoire has 90,000 to 120,000 clones, more than 70% of them found once; the top ten carry 2.5% to 4%. Findings and caveats of the study: Baseline serostatus was positive in only five to seven AZD1222 recipients.

The clonotype comes from an adult in good health. This material consisted of peripheral blood, taken on day 0 of AZD1222 vaccination.

CDR3 sequence: CASSFGVGQGETQYF. For the CDR3, the DNA is TGCGCCAGCAGCTTTGGGGTCGGACAGGGAGAGACCCAGTACTTC. The chain combines TRBV5-1 with TRBJ2-5; 8 bases map to TRBD1. The V segment lost 2 bases and the J segment 4 bases; nucleotides outside the gene matches: 7. Looked up from germline, CDR1 is SGHRS and CDR2 is YFSETQ. The length of the CDR3 is 15 residues.